Ten or more counts support the clone carrying this T cell receptor (beta chain). The antigen is unknown. These data come from a study of shared clonotypes between healthy human individuals. The V end was cut by 1 base, the J end by 5 bases, with 8 bases between. The CDR3 is 14 residues long. Germline CDR1 is SEHNR and CDR2 is FQNEAQ (reference sequence). General study findings and limits: For naive CD4 cells, 4% to 5% of clonotypes were shared across a handful of donors.

TCRdb's table, derived via immunoSEQ multiplex PCR, lists solely in-frame clones and lacks some. The sample records roughly 680,000 clones, roughly two thirds being singletons. This chain uses TRBV7-9 with TRBJ2-2; the D is unclear. The sample comprised memory CD4+ T cells sorted from blood. Subset defined: CD45RA-negative fraction. The receptor was derived from a woman aged 25 to 39 in good health. CDR3 bases: TGTGCCAGCAGCTTAGATAGGCGGACCGGGGAGCTGTTTTTT. It is translated as CASSLDRRTGELFF.